This T cell receptor beta chain was recorded in a study of brain T cells in children with intractable seizures (TCRdb year 2021). With regard to the full study: A NanoString immunology panel was first used to screen resected brain tissue from about 53 pediatric epilepsy surgery cases for immune gene transcripts. About 65% of the 12 selected surgery cases also had pre-surgery blood sequenced, which left four cases with brain tissue only.

Paper-wide results and their limitations: Because pre- and post-surgery blood were sequenced to different depths, clones absent from the pre-surgery sample may reflect undersampling. The patients' HCMV serostatus was not known, and viral specificity was inferred solely from CDR3 sequence similarity.

V lost 1 base and J lost 3 bases; the stretch between them is 12 bases long. The CDR3 runs 15 residues from the cysteine to the phenylalanine. Of all the DNA, just the CDR3 is kept, 45 bases in frame from base 1. The germline V gene specifies SQVTM as CDR1 and ANQGSEA as CDR2. The intended sense of this specimen's time point label: blood from clinic visit 5 months post-surgery; TSC patient then seizure free. Surgery cases with the highest brain T cell transcript signatures were selected for TCR beta chain sequencing of brain tissue and, where available, blood. Before surgery, patients had received at least one anti-epileptic drug. The TCR-sequenced patients were children whose drug-resistant epilepsy was caused by tuberous sclerosis complex, focal cortical dysplasia, Rasmussen encephalitis or hemimegalencephaly. Bulk genomic DNA was extracted from unsorted brain tissue and whole blood with the Monarch genomic DNA purification kit.

TCR beta chain sequences were generated from genomic DNA using the immunoSEQ assay. In the original analysis: Any CDR3 sequence that did not begin with the conserved framework cysteine at position 104 was removed by hand. Clonality was calculated as one minus the normalized Shannon's Diversity Index, with values ranging from 0 (maximal diversity) to 1 (oligoclonal). Chi-squared comparison-of-proportions tests were used to check whether the frequency of the same CDR3 differed between samples, for example brain versus blood. Public clonotypes were identified by searching immuneACCESS, and similarity to known antiviral clonotypes was assessed with the VDJdb browser. TCRdb limited this immuneACCESS table to in-frame rearrangements with V and J called. A share of clones is missing; checked studies link under half to unresolved V genes, and the rest is unexplained. V and J calls and clone size come straight from that table; D and trimming were deduced from the DNA. In all, the sample holds 340,000 or so clones, and about 93% of those were seen once. 5% to 7% of the sample comes from the top ten.

In the case of this clone: Its cognate antigen has yet to be identified. One base away there is no much larger clone; base qualities are not given.

Recombination connected TRBV29-1 to TRBJ2-2, with the D gene not clear enough to name. This specimen was peripheral blood, taken approximately 5 months after surgery. This sequence was found in a boy under three years old with tuberous sclerosis and intractable seizures. The CDR3 corresponds to CSVEVNLTYTGELFF. The nucleotides read TGCAGCGTTGAAGTGAACCTTACATACACCGGGGAGCTGTTTTTT.